This record covers a single TCR beta chain. Its target is not known. The data were taken from a study of shared clonotypes between healthy human individuals. Study information: A couple of women and three men aged 18 to 49 served as donors.

CDR3 size: 15 residues. Deletions cut 3 bases from V and 0 bases from J, with 14 bases between. Germline CDR1 is SQVTM and CDR2 is ANQGSEA. Sequencing used immunoSEQ multiplex PCR; TCRdb keeps in-frame clones, though not all of them. The data show about 770,000 clones, with over 55% seen just once and under 2% held by the top ten. The study's findings and limits: The rarefaction results pointed to incomplete sorted-subset sequencing despite large depth. Across subsets, estimated richness was generally greater for naive than for memory populations.

The receptor was derived from a young woman in good health. Sequenced sample: memory CD4+ T cells sorted from blood. Subset: CD45RA-negative fraction. The chain joins TRBV29-1 to TRBJ1-2, with D possibly TRBD1 on 5 matching bases. The CDR3 spells CSVDLDISANYGYTF. In nucleotides, the CDR3 is TGCAGCGTTGATCTGGACATCTCAGCTAACTATGGCTACACCTTC. Full variable domain (missing parts from reference TRBV29-1 and TRBJ1-2): SAVISQKPSRDICQRGTSLTIQCQVDSQVTMMFWYRQQPGQSLTLIATANQGSEATYESGFVIDKFPISRPNLTFSTLTVSNMSPEDSSIYLCSVDLDISANYGYTFGSGTRLTVV.